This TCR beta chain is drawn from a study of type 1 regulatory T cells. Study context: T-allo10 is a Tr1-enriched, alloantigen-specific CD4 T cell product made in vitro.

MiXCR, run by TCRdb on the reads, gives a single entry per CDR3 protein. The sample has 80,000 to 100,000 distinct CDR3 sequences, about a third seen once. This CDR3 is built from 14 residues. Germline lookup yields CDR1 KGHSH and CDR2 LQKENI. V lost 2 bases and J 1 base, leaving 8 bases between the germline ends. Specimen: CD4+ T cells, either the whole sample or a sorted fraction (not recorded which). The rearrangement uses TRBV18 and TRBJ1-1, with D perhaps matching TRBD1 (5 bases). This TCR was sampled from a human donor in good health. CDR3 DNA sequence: TGTGCCAGCTCACCAATCACAGGGAACACTGAAGCTTTCTTT. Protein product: CASSPITGNTEAFF.